One sample yielded the 8 T cell receptor beta chains listed below, sequenced in a study of T-cell memory formation after mild COVID-19. TCRdb re-called the 5' RACE reads with MiXCR, one entry per CDR3 protein. The profile shows under 550,000 distinct CDR3 sequences, about 20% of them singletons. Material: PBMCs or a T cell subset sorted from them (not recorded which). The receptor set was obtained from a man aged 18-30 years who had mild COVID-19 (a few samples of this study predate the infection). Cell type and time point are not known.

This chain joins TRBV6-2 or TRBV6-3 and TRBJ2-1; possible D gene TRBD2, 6 bases. Between the trimmed V and J ends, which lost 6 bases and 10 bases, there was a span of 22 bases. From germline, CDR1 is MNHEY and CDR2 SVGEGT. CDR3 length equals 15 residues. The chain's CDR3 is CASRGGLVAGPEQFF. The DNA for the CDR3 is TGTGCCAGCAGGGGAGGACTGGTGGCTGGTCCCGAGCAGTTCTTC.

The V call is TRBV6-1, the J call TRBJ1-1, with D perhaps TRBD1 (6 bases). Germline CDR1 reads MNHNS; CDR2 reads SASEGT. Trimming stripped 0 bases from V and 4 bases from J, with 9 bases between. The CDR3 length is 14 residues. The CDR3 loop is CASSEAGARTEAFF. Written as DNA, the CDR3 is TGTGCCAGCAGTGAAGCGGGGGCTCGCACTGAAGCTTTCTTT.

This clonotype has just a few counts. The chain links TRBV11-2 to TRBJ2-3, with a tentative D call TRBD2 (5 bases). This CDR3 is built from 19 residues. The V end lost 5 bases, the J end lost 0 bases, and 24 bases lay between the germline ends. Germline V gene lookup returns CDR1 SGHAT and CDR2 FQNNGV. The CDR3: CASSPAPYTERLSTDTQYF. In DNA, the CDR3 is TGTGCCAGCAGCCCAGCCCCATATACCGAACGACTAAGCACAGATACGCAGTATTTT.

The genes are TRBV20-1 and TRBJ1-4; D ambiguous. CDR1 is DFQATT and CDR2 is SNEGSKA in the germline V gene (reference sequence). CDR3 length: 15 residues. The germline V and J ends were trimmed by 8 bases and 0 bases, with 16 bases remaining between them. The CDR3 DNA reads TGCAGTAGTACGCGGGCGTTCACAACTAATGAAAAACTGTTTTTT. Encoded protein: CSSTRAFTTNEKLFF.

This clonotype was counted between two and nine times. The J gene is TRBJ2-7, the V gene TRBV9; D unresolved. The germline V and J ends were trimmed by 0 bases and 0 bases, with 7 bases remaining between them. Germline V gene sequence: CDR1 SGDLS, CDR2 YYNGEE. The CDR3 totals 14 residues. The CDR3 DNA reads TGTGCCAGCAGCGTAGTTCTGAGCTCCTACGAGCAGTACTTC. Translation: CASSVVLSSYEQYF. The whole variable domain, filled in from reference TRBV9 and TRBJ2-7, reads DSGVTQTPKHLITATGQRVTLRCSPRSGDLSVYWYQQSLDQGLQFLIQYYNGEERAKGNILERFSAQQFPDLHSELNLSSLELGDSALYFCASSVVLSSYEQYFGPGTRLTVT.

The chain employs TRBV15 and TRBJ2-7; no reliable D call. Germline V gene sequence: CDR1 LNHNV, CDR2 YYDKDF (reference sequence). V was pared by 1 base and J by 10 bases, with 11 bases between. This CDR3 has 12 amino acids. The CDR3, as DNA: TGTGCCACCAGCAGAGGGAAAGATCCCCAGTACGTC. Its translation: CATSRGKDPQYV.

This clonotype appeared a few times. The chain is built from TRBV7-2 and TRBJ2-1; 9 bases are shared with TRBD1. Germline CDR1 and CDR2: SGHTA and FQGNSA. The V gene end was trimmed by 6 bases and the J gene end by 10 bases; junction bases not matched to a gene: 16. The CDR3 is 16 residues long. The CDR3 sequence: CASSSPPGTGLREQFF. The CDR3 nucleotides read TGTGCCAGCAGTTCTCCCCCCGGGACAGGGCTTAGGGAGCAGTTCTTC. Based on the CDR3 plus reference TRBV7-2 and TRBJ2-1, the full variable domain is GAGVSQSPSNKVTEKGKDVELRCDPISGHTALYWYRQSLGQGLEFLIYFQGNSAPDKSGLPSDRFSAERTGGSVSTLTIQRTQQEDSAVYLCASSSPPGTGLREQFFGPGTRLTVL.

The chain combines TRBV3-1 with TRBJ1-3, with D unclear. The CDR3 totals 13 residues. V was clipped by 4 bases and J by 9 bases, with 13 bases between them. The germline gives CDR1 LGHDT, CDR2 YNNKEL (reference sequence). CDR3 coding DNA: TGTGCCAGCAGCCGCTTCGACTCGGTCACCATATATTTT. Translating gives CASSRFDSVTIYF.